The T cell receptor (beta chain) under discussion was sequenced for a study of identical twins. V was clipped by 3 bases and J by 4 bases; unmatched bases: 7. The CDR3 is 15 residues long. Unique molecular identifiers were present on the cDNA, and a universal primer site came from template switching. Each CDR3 protein is one row after TCRdb ran MiXCR on the 5' RACE reads. The sample records a few hundred thousand distinct CDR3 sequences, about 8.9% being singletons. This clonotype was counted at least ten times. Antigen specificity is unknown. Study findings and constraints: Sequences that were out-of-frame, alpha and twin-shared displayed an excess of low generation probability. Twins showed weaker excess sharing in their beta out-of-frame sequences. Carriage of fewer insertions was seen in abundant cord blood beta clonotypes, whereas memory repertoires showed none.

The data also belong to a second study, concerning yellow fever vaccine responses in identical twins.

This receptor was taken from a woman younger than 30 in good health. This chain connects TRBV12-3 or TRBV12-4 to TRBJ2-5; 8 bases are shared with TRBD1. The source material was CD8+ T cells sorted from blood. The CDR3 loop is CASSFFQGTGETQYF. As DNA, the CDR3 is TGTGCCAGCAGTTTCTTCCAGGGGACAGGAGAGACCCAGTACTTC.